The rows below give T cell receptor beta chains drawn from one sample of a study of blood T cell repertoires in COVID-19. Generated by immunoSEQ multiplex PCR, the TCRdb table keeps only in-frame clones and is missing some. This table has 150,000 to 200,000 clones, 78% appearing once. Input material: peripheral blood. The origin of the receptors is a woman older than 75 with acute or convalescent COVID-19. The CDR3 runs from the conserved cysteine through the conserved F or W.

V gene,J gene,CDR3 protein
TRBV3-1/TRBV3-2,TRBJ2-7,CASSQGGQSYEQYF
TRBV11-2,TRBJ2-7,CASSLGPGLYEQYF
TRBV11-3,TRBJ2-1,CASSPGQGYNEQFF
TRBV11-2,TRBJ2-3,CASSLAGAAFTDTQYF
TRBV9,TRBJ2-7,CASSVGAIESYEQYF
TRBV5-1,TRBJ2-5,CASSPSSGSQETQYF
TRBV7-9,TRBJ2-1,CASSFPGSSYNEQFF
TRBV4-1,TRBJ2-1,CASSQETSGRFEQFF
TRBV7-9,TRBJ2-2,CASSPHPRRDTGELFF
TRBV28,TRBJ1-5,CASSYPGQGVNQPQHF
TRBV27,TRBJ1-6,CASSARQGNRNSPLHF
TRBV5-1,TRBJ2-6,CASSPGQGAGSNVLTF
TRBV6-5,TRBJ2-6,CASRKQGNGANVLTF